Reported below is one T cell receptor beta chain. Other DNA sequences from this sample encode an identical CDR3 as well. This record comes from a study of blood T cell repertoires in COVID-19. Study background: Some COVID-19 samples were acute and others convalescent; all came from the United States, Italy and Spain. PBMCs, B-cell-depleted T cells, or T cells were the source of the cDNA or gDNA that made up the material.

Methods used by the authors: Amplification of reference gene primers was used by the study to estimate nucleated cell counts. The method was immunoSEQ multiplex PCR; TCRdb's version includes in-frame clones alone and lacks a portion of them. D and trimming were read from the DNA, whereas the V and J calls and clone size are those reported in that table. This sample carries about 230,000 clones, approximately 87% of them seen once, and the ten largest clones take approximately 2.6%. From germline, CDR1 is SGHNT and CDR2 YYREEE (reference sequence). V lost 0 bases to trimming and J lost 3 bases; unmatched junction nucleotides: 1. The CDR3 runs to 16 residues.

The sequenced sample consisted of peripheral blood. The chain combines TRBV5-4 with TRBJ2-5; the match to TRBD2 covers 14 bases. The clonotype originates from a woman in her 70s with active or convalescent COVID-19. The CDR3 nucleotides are TGTGCCAGCAGCTTGGGACTAGCGGGGGGGGAAGAGACCCAGTACTTC. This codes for CASSLGLAGGEETQYF.